The 27 T cell receptor beta chains given below trace back to one sample, sequenced in a study of technical replicates of blood from a handful of donors. Method: immunoSEQ multiplex PCR; TCRdb's copy keeps in-frame clones and lacks some. The sample holds tens of thousands of clones; 85% to 95% are singletons and the top ten take 0.34%. The sequencing sample was made of T cells isolated from PBMCs. These receptors were obtained from a human donor in good health.

CDR3 residues: CASRTELYSYNEQFF. The CDR3 bases are TGTGCCAGTAGGACAGAACTTTATTCCTACAATGAGCAGTTCTTC. V usage is TRBV19 and J usage is TRBJ2-1, with a tentative D call TRBD1 (5 bases). The CDR3 spans 15 residues. CDR1 is LNHDA and CDR2 is SQIVND in the germline V gene (reference sequence). V gave up 6 bases and J gave up 1 base, with 13 bases separating them.

This clone has only one observation. The chain links TRBV4-2 to TRBJ1-1; no clear D. Germline V CDR1 and CDR2: LGHNA, YNFKEQ. With 1 base removed from V and 4 bases from J, the gap between germline ends came to 7 bases. The CDR3 has 13 residues. CDR3 region: CASSQGFGTEAFF. The CDR3 DNA reads as TGTGCCAGCAGCCAAGGGTTCGGCACTGAAGCTTTCTTT.

The sample holds one count of this clone. The J gene is TRBJ1-3, the V gene TRBV30; D perhaps matches TRBD1 (5 bases). Germline values: CDR1 GTSNPN, CDR2 SVGIG (reference sequence). The CDR3 runs 15 residues. V gave up 0 bases and J gave up 0 bases, with 9 bases separating them. The CDR3 DNA sequence: TGTGCCTGGAGTGTCAGGGCCTTCTCTGGAAACACCATATATTTT. It encodes CAWSVRAFSGNTIYF.

The chain carries TRBV6-4 and TRBJ1-1, with TRBD1 matching 8 bases. The CDR3 is 20 residues long. Germline trimming cut 9 bases from V and 1 base from J; bases unmatched to any gene: 25. Germline loops: CDR1 MRHNA, CDR2 SNTAGT. The CDR3 is CARTLETRTGKTGSNTEAFF. The CDR3 coding sequence is TGTGCCAGAACTCTAGAGACACGGACAGGGAAGACAGGGTCGAACACTGAAGCTTTCTTT.

There are a few counts of this clone. The rearrangement joins TRBV9 to TRBJ1-1; the D gene is possibly TRBD1 (5 bases). The germline gives CDR1 SGDLS, CDR2 YYNGEE. The CDR3 has 14 residues. V was shortened by 2 bases and J by 1 base, with 9 bases between the two germline ends. The CDR3 reads CASSVGGRNTEAFF. CDR3 nucleotides: TGTGCCAGCAGCGTCGGGGGGAGGAACACTGAAGCTTTCTTT.

The sample holds a few counts of this clone. This chain joins TRBV13 and TRBJ2-1, with 7 bases matching TRBD2. V shed 8 bases and J 9 bases; nucleotides not matched to a gene: 19. Germline V CDR1 and CDR2: PRHDT, FYEKMQ (reference sequence). The CDR3 sequence is 16 residues long. The CDR3 spells CASQPTRVGGPLEQFF. DNA for the CDR3: TGTGCCAGCCAACCCACGCGGGTGGGAGGGCCTCTTGAGCAGTTCTTC.

The chain recombines TRBV7-8 with TRBJ1-1; 9 bases are a match to TRBD1. Trimming took 3 bases from V and 2 from J; bases not matched to a gene: 10. The CDR3 is 17 residues long. Germline assignment: CDR1 SGHVS and CDR2 FQNEAQ. This chain's CDR3 is CASSFTPGQGSNTEAFF. The CDR3 DNA follows: TGTGCCAGCAGCTTCACTCCGGGACAGGGAAGCAACACTGAAGCTTTCTTT.

The chain is built from TRBV19 and TRBJ1-1, with TRBD1 matching 9 bases. Unmatched junction bases numbered 9, after V lost 5 bases and J lost 5 bases. Germline CDR1 and CDR2: LNHDA and SQIVND (reference sequence). The CDR3 is 15 amino acids. Written as DNA, the CDR3 is TGTGCCAGTAGTCTCATCGGGACAGGGATGACTGAAGCTTTCTTT. This sequence encodes CASSLIGTGMTEAFF.

This clone was detected only once. This chain connects TRBV5-4 to TRBJ2-1; 9 nucleotides agree with TRBD1. V shed 3 bases and J 4 bases; nucleotides not matched to a gene: 2. CDR3 size: 14 residues. Per germline, CDR1 SGHNT and CDR2 YYREEE (reference sequence). In nucleotides, the CDR3 is TGTGCCAGCAGCTCCGGGACAGGGTACAATGAGCAGTTCTTC. Amino acid sequence: CASSSGTGYNEQFF.

This rearrangement joins TRBV5-6 to TRBJ2-7, with D possibly being TRBD2 (5 bases). Germline CDR1 SGHDT, CDR2 YYEEEE. V was clipped by 0 bases and J by 1 base, with 14 bases between them. The CDR3 extends over 16 amino acids. In DNA, the CDR3 is TGTGCCAGCAGCTTGGATTCTGAAGGACTTTCCTACGAGCAGTACTTC. Translating gives CASSLDSEGLSYEQYF. Complete variable domain (other parts from reference TRBV5-6 and TRBJ2-7): DAGVTQSPTHLIKTRGQQVTLRCSPKSGHDTVSWYQQALGQGPQFIFQYYEEEERQRGNFPDRFSGHQFPNYSSELNVNALLLGDSALYLCASSLDSEGLSYEQYFGPGTRLTVT.

This chain links TRBV7-2 with TRBJ1-5, with 7 positions matching TRBD1. Germline assignment: CDR1 SGHTA and CDR2 FQGNSA. Unmatched junction bases numbered 4, after V lost 5 bases and J lost 0 bases. CDR3 size: 15 residues. CDR3 sequence reads: CASSPGTVSNQPQHF. The CDR3 DNA reads as TGTGCCAGCAGCCCCGGGACAGTTAGCAATCAGCCCCAGCATTTT.

J is TRBJ1-5 and V is TRBV18; 7 bases line up with TRBD1. With V trimmed by 3 bases and J by 5 bases, 7 bases remained unmatched. The length of the CDR3 is 15 residues. Germline V CDR1 and CDR2: KGHSH, LQKENI. CDR3 nucleotides: TGTGCCAGCTCACCGGGGGGACAGCCACATCAGCCCCAGCATTTT. Translating gives CASSPGGQPHQPQHF. Complete variable domain (other parts from reference TRBV18 and TRBJ1-5): NAGVMQNPRHLVRRRGQEARLRCSPMKGHSHVYWYRQLPEEGLKFMVYLQKENIIDESGMPKERFSAEFPKEGPSILRIQQVVRGDSAAYFCASSPGGQPHQPQHFGDGTRLSIL.

The chain carries TRBV27 and TRBJ2-3; TRBD2 might be the D (6 bases). From germline, CDR1 is MNHEY and CDR2 SMNVEV (reference sequence). The V gene lost 5 bases and the J gene lost 2 bases, with 14 bases spanning the gap. This CDR3 has 15 amino acids. The CDR3 reads CASSVRGGTTDTQYF. For the CDR3, the DNA is TGTGCCAGCAGTGTCCGGGGCGGGACCACAGATACGCAGTATTTT.

The chain links TRBV25-1 to TRBJ2-2; D may be TRBD1 (7 bases). This CDR3 is built from 13 residues. The germline V gene encodes CDR1 MGHDK and CDR2 SYGVNS. V gave up 9 bases and J gave up 4 bases, with 12 bases separating them. Here the CDR3 reads CASTQGGTGELFF. DNA of the CDR3: TGTGCCAGTACTCAGGGGGGCACCGGGGAGCTGTTTTTT.

V and J are TRBV19 and TRBJ2-2; TRBD1 aligns across 7 bases. In germline, CDR1 is LNHDA, CDR2 SQIVND (reference sequence). CDR3 length equals 13 residues. The trim removed 4 bases at V and 7 bases at J, leaving 3 bases unmatched. DNA of the CDR3: TGTGCCAGTAGTACGACAGGGAGCGGGGAGCTGTTTTTT. This codes for CASSTTGSGELFF. The complete variable domain, with remaining parts taken from reference TRBV19 and TRBJ2-2, reads DGGITQSPKYLFRKEGQNVTLSCEQNLNHDAMYWYRQDPGQGLRLIYYSQIVNDFQKGDIAEGYSVSREKKESFPLTVTSAQKNPTAFYLCASSTTGSGELFFGEGSRLTVL.

The V gene is TRBV18, the J gene TRBJ2-7, with 7 bases that match TRBD1. The V and J ends lost 2 bases and 5 bases, in that order; junction bases with no gene match: 3. The CDR3 has 13 amino acids. The V gene's germline CDR1 is KGHSH and CDR2 LQKENI. CDR3 protein: CASSPDRAHEQYF. For the CDR3, the DNA is TGTGCCAGCTCACCAGACAGGGCCCACGAGCAGTACTTC.

Only a few counts were recorded for this clone. V and J are TRBV25-1 and TRBJ1-3, with D hard to call. Germline V gene sequence: CDR1 MGHDK, CDR2 SYGVNS. The CDR3 spans 12 residues. With 3 bases removed from V and 7 bases from J, the gap between germline ends came to 7 bases. CDR3 amino acids: CASSDLPNTIYF. CDR3 sequence (DNA): TGTGCCAGCAGTGACCTTCCGAACACCATATATTTT. Drawing the rest from reference TRBV25-1 and TRBJ1-3, the complete variable domain is EADIYQTPRYLVIGTGKKITLECSQTMGHDKMYWYQQDPGMELHLIHYSYGVNSTEKGDLSSESTVSRIRTEHFPLTLESARPSHTSQYLCASSDLPNTIYFGEGSWLTVV.

The chain is built from TRBV9 and TRBJ1-2, with D perhaps matching TRBD1 (5 bases). Germline V gene sequence: CDR1 SGDLS, CDR2 YYNGEE. The germline V and J ends were trimmed by 0 bases and 8 bases, with 11 bases remaining between them. The CDR3 is 13 residues long. CDR3 DNA sequence: TGTGCCAGCAGCGTAGGGGCAGGGCTCGGCTACACCTTC. Translated: CASSVGAGLGYTF.

V usage is TRBV6-5 and J usage is TRBJ1-1; the match to TRBD1 covers 8 bases. This CDR3 comprises 16 residues. Germline V gene sequence: CDR1 MNHEY, CDR2 SVGAGI. The trim removed 3 bases at V and 3 bases at J, leaving 9 bases unmatched. This chain's CDR3 is CASSYRQGLVDTEAFF. The CDR3 DNA is TGTGCCAGCAGTTATCGACAGGGGTTAGTAGACACTGAAGCTTTCTTT.

The CDR3 coding sequence is TGTGCCAGCAGCGGGACTAGCGGGAGTCGTGGCACAGATACGCAGTATTTT. This codes for CASSGTSGSRGTDTQYF. This rearrangement joins TRBV7-9 to TRBJ2-3, with TRBD2 matching over 14 bases. The CDR3 is 17 residues long. The V segment lost 5 bases and the J segment 1 base; nucleotides outside the gene matches: 5. Germline CDR1 and CDR2: SEHNR and FQNEAQ (reference sequence). Full variable domain (rest looked up from reference TRBV7-9 and TRBJ2-3): DTGVSQNPRHKITKRGQNVTFRCDPISEHNRLYWYRQTLGQGPEFLTYFQNEAQLEKSRLLSDRFSAERPKGSFSTLEIQRTEQGDSAMYLCASSGTSGSRGTDTQYFGPGTRLTVL.

The chain links TRBV6-6 to TRBJ1-2; D perhaps matches TRBD1 (6 bases). Germline values: CDR1 MNHNY, CDR2 SVGAGI (reference sequence). The CDR3 runs 16 residues. V dropped 0 bases and J dropped 8 bases, with 19 bases sitting between them. The CDR3 nucleotides are TGTGCCAGCAGTTACTCCATATCACAGGGTGGAGGCGGCTACACCTTC. The encoded protein is CASSYSISQGGGGYTF.

The chain is built from TRBV19 and TRBJ1-4; D uncertain. The germline V and J ends were trimmed by 3 bases and 12 bases, with 11 bases remaining between them. Germline V lookup: CDR1 LNHDA, CDR2 SQIVND (reference sequence). CDR3 length: 12 residues. CDR3 sequence (DNA): TGTGCCAGTAGTATTTCGGGAGCAGAACTGTTTTTT. Its translation: CASSISGAELFF.

This clone was seen only once. The V gene is TRBV7-6, the J gene TRBJ2-7; 8 bases agree with TRBD1. This CDR3 is built from 16 residues. The V gene's germline CDR1 is SGHVS and CDR2 FNYEAQ. The J segment lost 2 bases and the V segment lost 0 bases, leaving 6 bases of the junction unmatched. The chain's CDR3 is CASSLAETGDAYEQYF. CDR3 sequence (DNA): TGTGCCAGCAGCTTAGCTGAGACAGGGGATGCCTACGAGCAGTACTTC.

This chain connects TRBV5-6 to TRBJ1-1, with D possibly matching TRBD1 (6 bases). Trimming pared 5 bases from V and 0 bases from J, leaving 11 bases between. Per germline, CDR1 SGHDT and CDR2 YYEEEE. This CDR3 comprises 14 residues. In DNA, the CDR3 is TGTGCCAGCAGATTCTGGACAGTGAACACTGAAGCTTTCTTT. This gives the protein CASRFWTVNTEAFF.

This clone was counted once. J is TRBJ2-7 and V is TRBV7-2; TRBD1 matches 12 bases. The CDR3 length is 15 residues. Germline V CDR1 and CDR2: SGHTA, FQGNSA. V dropped 4 bases and J dropped 6; count of bases not matched to a gene: 7. CDR3 sequence: CASSSGTGGHSEQYF. As DNA, the CDR3 is TGTGCCAGCAGCTCCGGGACAGGGGGCCACAGCGAGCAGTACTTC.

This chain joins TRBV13 and TRBJ2-1; 10 bases align to TRBD2. V trimming: 5 bases; J trimming: 6 bases; junction bases outside the gene matches: 4. The CDR3 is 14 residues long. CDR1 and CDR2 (germline): PRHDT, FYEKMQ (reference sequence). The chain's CDR3 is CASSNRLAGNEQFF. The CDR3 region has the DNA TGTGCCAGCAGCAACCGACTAGCGGGCAATGAGCAGTTCTTC.

The chain carries TRBV14 and TRBJ2-1, with 8 bases identical to TRBD1. Germline trimming cut 7 bases from V and 4 bases from J; bases unmatched to any gene: 9. In germline, CDR1 is SGHDN, CDR2 FVKESK. The CDR3 covers 15 residues. The CDR3 DNA follows: TGTGCCAGCACCACCTCAGGGGGCTATTACAATGAGCAGTTCTTC. Residues: CASTTSGGYYNEQFF.